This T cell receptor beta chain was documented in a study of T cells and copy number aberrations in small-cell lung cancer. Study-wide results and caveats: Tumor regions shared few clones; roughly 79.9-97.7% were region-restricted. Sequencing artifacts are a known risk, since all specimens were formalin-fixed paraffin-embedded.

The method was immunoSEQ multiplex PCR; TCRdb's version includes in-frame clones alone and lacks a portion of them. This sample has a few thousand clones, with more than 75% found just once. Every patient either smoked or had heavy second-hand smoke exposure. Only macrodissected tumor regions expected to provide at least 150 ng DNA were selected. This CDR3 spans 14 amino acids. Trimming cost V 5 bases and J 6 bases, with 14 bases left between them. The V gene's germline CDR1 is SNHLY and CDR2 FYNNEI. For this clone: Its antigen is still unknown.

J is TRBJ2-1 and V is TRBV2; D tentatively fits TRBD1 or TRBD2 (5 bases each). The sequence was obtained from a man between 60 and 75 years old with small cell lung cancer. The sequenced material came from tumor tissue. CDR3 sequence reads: CASSPGPTINEQFF. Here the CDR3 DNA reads TGTGCCAGCAGTCCGGGACCTACCATCAATGAGCAGTTCTTC.